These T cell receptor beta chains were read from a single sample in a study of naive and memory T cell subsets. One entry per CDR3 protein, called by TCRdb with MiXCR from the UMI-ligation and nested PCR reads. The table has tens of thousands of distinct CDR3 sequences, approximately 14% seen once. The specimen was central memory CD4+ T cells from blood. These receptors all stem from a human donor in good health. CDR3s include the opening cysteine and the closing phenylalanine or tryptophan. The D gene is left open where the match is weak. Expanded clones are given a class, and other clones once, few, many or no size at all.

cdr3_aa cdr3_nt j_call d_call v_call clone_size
CASRTNGNTEAFF TGTGCCAGCAGAACGAACGGGAACACTGAAGCTTTCTTT TRBJ1-1 . TRBV6-1 .
CATSATQSPPYNEQFF TGTGCCACCAGTGCGACACAGTCCCCCCCGTACAATGAGCAGTTCTTC TRBJ2-1 . TRBV24-1 many
CAWSRRETDTQYF TGTGCCTGGAGTAGGCGGGAGACAGATACGCAGTATTTT TRBJ2-3 TRBD2 TRBV30 few
CASSSRGAERYNEQFF TGTGCCAGCAGTAGCCGGGGGGCGGAGAGGTACAATGAGCAGTTCTTC TRBJ2-1 . TRBV6-5 few
CATSDPGLAGGEQYF TGTGCCACCAGTGACCCTGGACTAGCGGGAGGCGAGCAGTACTTC TRBJ2-7 TRBD2 TRBV24-1 few
CSGKLAGVDTQYF TGCAGCGGTAAACTTGCTGGGGTCGATACGCAGTATTTT TRBJ2-3 . TRBV29-1 many
CSVEGDGQSVDEQYF TGCAGCGTTGAAGGTGATGGTCAGTCCGTGGACGAGCAGTACTTC TRBJ2-7 . TRBV29-1 .
CSAIRTLAGVYNEQFF TGCAGTGCTATCCGGACCCTAGCGGGAGTTTACAATGAGCAGTTCTTC TRBJ2-1 TRBD2 TRBV20-1 .
CASSLGGKQETQYF TGCGCCAGCAGCTTAGGTGGGAAGCAAGAGACCCAGTACTTC TRBJ2-5 . TRBV5-1 few
CSVEDRVRSGRTGELFF TGCAGCGTTGAAGATCGGGTCCGTAGCGGGAGGACCGGGGAGCTGTTTTTT TRBJ2-2 TRBD2 TRBV29-1 .
CASSQDSFPDTQYF TGTGCCAGCAGCCAGGACAGTTTCCCAGATACGCAGTATTTT TRBJ2-3 . TRBV7-2 few
CASSASASTTNEKLFF TGTGCCAGCAGTGCTTCCGCCTCGACAACTAATGAAAAACTGTTTTTT TRBJ1-4 . TRBV6-1 few
CASSPDPGADTQYF TGTGCCAGCAGCCCTGACCCGGGAGCAGATACGCAGTATTTT TRBJ2-3 . TRBV5-4 .
CASSSTGGRTTEAFF TGTGCCAGCAGTTCAACAGGGGGAAGGACGACTGAAGCTTTCTTT TRBJ1-1 TRBD1 TRBV7-9 few
CASSLDTAGFGTEAFF TGTGCCAGCAGTCTCGACACAGCCGGTTTTGGCACTGAAGCTTTCTTT TRBJ1-1 . TRBV27 few
CSASHGQRIDNEQFF TGCAGTGCTAGTCACGGCCAACGAATCGACAATGAGCAGTTCTTC TRBJ2-1 . TRBV20-1 many
CSARTGAGETQYF TGCAGCGCTCGGACGGGGGCCGGGGAGACCCAGTACTTC TRBJ2-5 . TRBV29-1 .
CSASSDYSGNTIYF TGCAGTGCTAGTTCCGACTACTCTGGAAACACCATATATTTT TRBJ1-3 . TRBV20-1 few
CASSPGNTGELFF TGCGCCAGCAGTCCAGGGAACACCGGGGAGCTGTTTTTT TRBJ2-2 . TRBV10-2 .
CASSSGLAGGPDTQYF TGTGCCAGCAGCTCAGGACTAGCGGGAGGACCAGATACGCAGTATTTT TRBJ2-3 TRBD2 TRBV7-8 .
CASSPLLTSGRAGANTGELFF TGTGCCAGCAGCCCTCTTTTGACTAGCGGGAGGGCCGGGGCGAACACCGGGGAGCTGTTTTTT TRBJ2-2 TRBD2 TRBV7-9 .
CSARARGGRRETQYF TGCAGTGCTAGAGCCCGCGGGGGGCGCAGGGAGACCCAGTACTTC TRBJ2-5 TRBD2 TRBV20-1 .
CASSLESRASSGNTIYF TGTGCCAGCAGCTTGGAGAGCAGGGCTTCCTCTGGAAACACCATATATTTT TRBJ1-3 . TRBV7-9 many
CASSFSRPSGNTIYF TGTGCCAGCAGTTTTAGTCGGCCCTCGGGAAACACCATATATTTT TRBJ1-3 . TRBV28 many
CASSSRGPRAKNIQYF TGTGCCAGCAGTTCCAGGGGGCCTAGGGCCAAAAACATTCAGTACTTC TRBJ2-4 TRBD1 TRBV28 .